Shown below are 19 T cell receptor beta chains from a single sample sequenced in a study of blood T cell repertoires in COVID-19. Only in-frame clones appear in the TCRdb table, and some are missing; sequencing was by immunoSEQ multiplex PCR. The data show over 200,000 clones, with around 82% seen just once and around 5.4% held by the top ten. Sequenced material: peripheral blood. The source of these receptors is an elderly man with acute or convalescent COVID-19.

V is TRBV4-1 and J is TRBJ2-7; D gene uncertain. From germline, CDR1 is MGHRA and CDR2 YSYEKL. This CDR3 is built from 15 residues. V shed 1 base and J shed 0 bases, with 10 bases lying between them. Written as DNA, the CDR3 is TGCGCCAGCAGCCAAGCGGCGACTCCCTCCTACGAGCAGTACTTC. It encodes CASSQAATPSYEQYF.

V is TRBV19 and J is TRBJ1-1; 7 nucleotides match TRBD1. Germline-derived CDR1 and CDR2 are LNHDA and SQIVND (reference sequence). The CDR3 totals 16 residues. Trimming at V came to 6 bases and at J to 0 bases, leaving 10 bases not matched to a gene. CDR3 sequence: CASRNRDRVLNTEAFF. The CDR3 DNA reads as TGTGCCAGTAGGAACCGGGACAGAGTGCTGAACACTGAAGCTTTCTTT.

The rearrangement links TRBV27 to TRBJ2-5; 10 bases align to TRBD2. V trimming: 6 bases; J trimming: 4 bases; junction bases outside the gene matches: 8. Germline CDR1 is MNHEY and CDR2 is SMNVEV (reference sequence). The CDR3 is 15 amino acids. This CDR3 is CASSQLIAGGETQYF. DNA of the CDR3: TGTGCCAGCAGCCAACTCATAGCGGGAGGAGAGACCCAGTACTTC.

The rearrangement joins TRBV6-5 to TRBJ1-6, with 7 bases fitting TRBD1. V was pared by 0 bases and J by 7 bases, with 3 bases of the junction left unmatched. This CDR3 contains 15 residues. Germline CDR1 MNHEY, CDR2 SVGAGI. The CDR3 here is CASSYSGGENSPLHF. Written as DNA, the CDR3 is TGTGCCAGCAGTTACTCAGGGGGCGAAAATTCACCCCTCCACTTT.

V usage is TRBV6-4 and J usage is TRBJ1-6; D unclear. V lost 4 bases and J lost 8, with 9 bases in between. This CDR3 is built from 13 residues. Germline V gives CDR1 MRHNA, CDR2 SNTAGT. CDR3 protein: CASSVQPDSPLHF. The CDR3 DNA sequence: TGTGCCAGCAGTGTACAGCCCGATTCACCCCTCCACTTT.

In its sample, this clone was seen once. The chain employs TRBV12-3 or TRBV12-4 and TRBJ2-7; 7 positions agree with TRBD1. Losses at the gene ends were 6 bases for V and 4 bases for J; bases not matched to a gene: 6. This CDR3 has 13 amino acids. This CDR3 reads CASSLGTEYEQYF. The CDR3 coding sequence is TGTGCCAGCAGCCTTGGGACAGAATACGAGCAGTACTTC.

This clone was picked up a small number of times. The rearrangement joins TRBV7-2 to TRBJ2-7; 7 positions agree with TRBD2. CDR1 SGHTA and CDR2 FQGNSA come from the germline V gene. This CDR3 has 14 amino acids. V lost 4 bases and J lost 2; bases outside the gene matches: 5. The CDR3 sequence: CASSSGTITYEQYF. The CDR3 nucleotides read TGTGCCAGCAGCTCCGGGACTATTACCTACGAGCAGTACTTC.

The V gene is TRBV5-1, the J gene TRBJ1-4; TRBD1 is a possible D gene (5 bases). Trimming removed 0 bases from V and 7 bases from J, with 13 bases in between. The V gene's germline CDR1 is SGHRS and CDR2 YFSETQ. The CDR3 has 15 residues. The CDR3 loop reads CASSLVWQGGEKLFF. CDR3 sequence (DNA): TGCGCCAGCAGCTTGGTATGGCAGGGCGGTGAAAAACTGTTTTTT.

J is TRBJ1-2 and V is TRBV12-3 or TRBV12-4; 8 nucleotides agree with TRBD1. V lost 5 bases to trimming and J lost 6 bases; unmatched junction nucleotides: 2. The CDR3 contains 12 residues. The CDR3 region is CASSPGGNGYTF. The CDR3, as DNA: TGTGCCAGCAGTCCAGGGGGCAATGGCTACACCTTC.

The J gene is TRBJ2-7, the V gene TRBV14; D is perhaps TRBD1 (6 bases). CDR3 length: 15 residues. The V and J ends lost 1 base and 0 bases respectively, with 10 bases between them. Germline CDR1 SGHDN, CDR2 FVKESK. Written as DNA, the CDR3 is TGTGCCAGCAGCCAAGGGACAGTCAACTCCTACGAGCAGTACTTC. Protein sequence: CASSQGTVNSYEQYF.

This chain connects TRBV24-1 to TRBJ2-2; tentative D call: TRBD2 (5 bases). This CDR3 is built from 14 residues. V gave up 6 bases and J gave up 2 bases, with 9 bases separating them. CDR1 and CDR2 (germline): KGHDR, SFDVKD. The CDR3 nucleotides are TGTGCCACCAGTCCCCCGGGAAACACCGGGGAGCTGTTTTTT. It codes for CATSPPGNTGELFF.

The rearrangement joins TRBV4-1 to TRBJ2-6; the match to TRBD2 covers 7 bases. Germline-derived CDR1 and CDR2 are MGHRA and YSYEKL. After removal of 1 base from V and 2 bases from J, the junction contained 17 bases not matched to a gene. This CDR3 has 21 residues. This CDR3 is CASSQVSQWGGRSPGANVLTF. CDR3 in DNA: TGCGCCAGCAGCCAAGTATCCCAGTGGGGCGGGAGATCCCCTGGGGCCAACGTCCTGACTTTC.

This clone was observed a single time. The chain joins TRBV19 to TRBJ2-3; D is possibly TRBD1 (5 bases). Per the germline V gene, CDR1 is LNHDA and CDR2 is SQIVND (reference sequence). This CDR3 spans 14 amino acids. Trimming took 3 bases from V and 2 from J, leaving 9 bases between them. In DNA form, the CDR3 reads TGTGCCAGTAGTATGGGGCGATCCACAGATACGCAGTATTTT. This gives the protein CASSMGRSTDTQYF.

This clone came up once. V gene TRBV23-1 combines with J gene TRBJ1-6; unclear D gene. TRBV23-1 is classed as an ORF, of uncertain function. CDR3 size: 19 residues. V was trimmed by 0 bases and J by 8 bases, leaving 23 bases between them. In nucleotides, the CDR3 is TGCGCCAGCAGTCAATCAGGCTGGCACAGAAGGTTTCTCTATTCACCCCTCCACTTT. Translation gives CASSQSGWHRRFLYSPLHF.

The chain couples TRBV2 to TRBJ2-1; TRBD2 might be the D (6 bases). Germline CDR1 is SNHLY and CDR2 is FYNNEI. Trimming stripped 3 bases from V and 1 base from J, with 10 bases between. This CDR3 has 15 amino acids. The CDR3 DNA reads as TGTGCCAGCAGTGACGGCGGGAATTCCTACAATGAGCAGTTCTTC. This encodes CASSDGGNSYNEQFF.

The chain recombines TRBV5-1 with TRBJ2-5; tentatively, D is TRBD1 (6 bases). The length of the CDR3 is 15 residues. V was clipped by 1 base and J by 5 bases, with 15 bases between them. In germline, CDR1 is SGHRS, CDR2 YFSETQ. The CDR3 nucleotides are TGCGCCAGCAGCTTGAGTTCAGGGGCTGGCGAGACCCAGTACTTC. Encoded protein: CASSLSSGAGETQYF.

The chain's CDR3 is CASSQPPGLGTDTQYF. The CDR3, as DNA: TGCGCCAGCAGTCAACCACCGGGACTAGGAACAGATACGCAGTATTTT. This sequence joins TRBV23-1 and TRBJ2-3, with 8 bases aligning to TRBD2. TRBV23-1 is noted as an ORF with a role that remains uncertain. The CDR3 length is 16 residues. The V gene end was trimmed by 2 bases and the J gene end by 3 bases; junction bases not matched to a gene: 7.

The V gene is TRBV7-2, the J gene TRBJ2-2; TRBD1 might be the D (5 bases). V was pared by 1 base and J by 7 bases, with 13 bases between. The germline CDR1 and CDR2 sequences are SGHTA and FQGNSA. This CDR3 has 15 amino acids. The CDR3 bases are TGTGCCAGCAGCTTAGTTCAGGGCGTTGGCGGGGAGCTGTTTTTT. Its translation: CASSLVQGVGGELFF. Using reference TRBV7-2 and TRBJ2-2 for the parts outside the CDR3, the full variable domain is GAGVSQSPSNKVTEKGKDVELRCDPISGHTALYWYRQSLGQGLEFLIYFQGNSAPDKSGLPSDRFSAERTGGSVSTLTIQRTQQEDSAVYLCASSLVQGVGGELFFGEGSRLTVL.

The chain links TRBV2 to TRBJ2-7; 11 bases line up with TRBD1. The CDR3 loop spans 14 amino acids. J gave up 3 bases and V 7 bases, and 5 bases lay outside the gene matches. CDR1 and CDR2 (germline): SNHLY, FYNNEI. CDR3: CASISGTGGYEQYF. DNA for the CDR3: TGTGCCAGCATCTCCGGGACAGGGGGCTACGAGCAGTACTTC.